These 22 T cell receptor beta chains were sequenced from one sample in a study of tumor and adjacent non-tumor tissue in lung cancer. Three rounds of nested PCR, following a modified ARM-PCR protocol, produced the TCRbeta library. TCRdb fed the multiplex PCR reads into MiXCR, producing one record per CDR3 protein. The table records over 100,000 distinct CDR3 sequences, approximately 71% of them present only once. The template was RNA from unsorted bulk tissue. Sequencing was carried out using lung tumor tissue. These receptors all stem from a woman aged 60 to 75 with non-small cell lung cancer.

In the case of this clonotype: An end of the junction differs from the germline gene, which may be a read error. The V and J genes are TRBV20-1 and TRBJ2-1; 12 nucleotides line up with TRBD2. The CDR3 consists of 14 residues. Germline V gene lookup returns CDR1 DFQATT and CDR2 SNEGSKA (reference sequence). CDR3 DNA sequence: TGCAGAGCTAGCGGGGGGGACGGGTACAATGAGCAATTCTTC. It encodes CRASGGDGYNEQFF.

A word on this clonotype: A much larger clone lies one base from this, so it may be a read error. The V call is TRBV5-4, the J call TRBJ2-7, with D possibly TRBD2 on 5 matching bases. The CDR3 is 14 residues long. Trimming cost V 7 bases and J 0 bases, with 14 bases left between them. Germline V gene data show CDR1 as SGHNT and CDR2 as YYREEE (reference sequence). The CDR3 is CASRSLGSSYEQYF. CDR3 bases: TGTGCCAGCCGCTCACTAGGGAGCTCCTACGAGCAGTACTTC.

The count of this clonotype is one. Relative to the germline gene, one junction end is altered; a read error may explain this. The chain combines TRBV11-3 with TRBJ2-3, with D unclear. The germline V gene encodes CDR1 SGHNT and CDR2 YENEEA. This CDR3 has 12 residues. CDR3 DNA: TGTGCCAGCAGCTTAAGCACAGATACGCAGTTTTTT. Protein product: CASSLSTDTQFF.

Only a few counts were recorded for this clonotype. This may be a read error, as it is one base from a much larger clone. This chain uses TRBV11-2 with TRBJ2-2; possible D gene TRBD1, 6 bases. The CDR3 is 14 residues long. Per the germline V gene, CDR1 is SGHAT and CDR2 is FQNNGV. With 5 bases removed from V and 4 bases from J, the gap between germline ends came to 11 bases. The chain's CDR3 is CASSTTGITGELFF. The CDR3 DNA is TGTGCCAGCAGCACAACAGGGATCACCGGGGAGCTGTTTTTT.

V is TRBV11-2 and J is TRBJ2-7; D is uncertain. The DNA end is more similar to TRBJ2-1, so the J call may be wrong. Per germline, CDR1 SGHAT and CDR2 FQNNGV. The CDR3 covers 15 residues. The CDR3 bases are TGTGCCAGCAGCTTTGAGAAGGGCTACTCCTACGAGCAGTTCTTC. Its protein is CASSFEKGYSYEQFF.

In regard to this clonotype: At one of its ends the junction is not consistent with the germline gene, which may arise from a read error. This sequence joins TRBV20-1 and TRBJ2-5; TRBD2 matches 11 bases. In germline, CDR1 is DFQATT, CDR2 SNEGSKA (reference sequence). The CDR3 totals 16 residues. CDR3 loop: CRGLAGGQSKGETHYF. The CDR3, as DNA: TGCAGAGGCCTAGCGGGAGGCCAATCCAAGGGAGAGACCCATTACTTC.

Regarding this clonotype: This may arise from a read error, as a much more abundant clone is one base away. The DNA of the CDR3 is TGTGCCAGCAGTCCGGACAGGGTGAGGAATGAGCGGTTCTTC. Residues: CASSPDRVRNERFF. V and J are TRBV6-5 and TRBJ2-1; 8 bases fit TRBD1. This CDR3 has 14 residues. Per germline, CDR1 MNHEY and CDR2 SVGAGI.

The rearrangement links TRBV28 to TRBJ2-7; 10 bases align to TRBD2. This CDR3 is 15 amino acids long. Germline CDR1 MDHEN, CDR2 SYDVKM. Trimming at V came to 4 bases and at J to 7 bases, leaving 10 bases not matched to a gene. CDR3 sequence: CASSSLLAGVGEQYF. CDR3 coding DNA: TGTGCCAGCAGTTCCCTCCTAGCGGGAGTGGGGGAGCAGTACTTC.

As for this clonotype: One junction end disagrees with the germline gene, perhaps due to a read error. This rearrangement joins TRBV6-2 or TRBV6-3 to TRBJ2-5; 7 nucleotides line up with TRBD2. Germline CDR1 reads MNHEY; CDR2 reads SVGEGT. The CDR3 consists of 16 residues. The chain's CDR3 is CAKSTPRSGDQETQYF. The CDR3 DNA reads as TGTGCCAAGAGTACCCCCCGAAGCGGGGACCAAGAAACCCAGTACTTC.

As concerns this clonotype: This is likely a read error, given that the CDR3 carries no conserved phenylalanine or tryptophan at its end. The chain carries TRBV5-6 and TRBJ2-7; 7 positions match TRBD1. The V and J ends lost 4 bases and 5 bases, in that order; junction bases with no gene match: 9. The CDR3 loop spans 14 amino acids. Germline values: CDR1 SGHDT, CDR2 YYEEEE. The CDR3 DNA sequence: TGTGCCAGCAGCAGCGGACAGGAGTTCCACGAGCAGTACCTC. Translating gives CASSSGQEFHEQYL.

Concerning this clonotype: Germline is not matched at one junction end, which may reflect a read error. This chain uses TRBV6-5 with TRBJ2-4; TRBD2 aligns across 9 bases. The CDR3 covers 17 residues. Per germline, CDR1 MNHEY and CDR2 SVGAGI. CDR3 DNA: TGTGCGAGCAGTGCCTCGGAGCGGGGGGTAGACACAAACATTCAGTACTTC. Translating gives CASSASERGVDTNIQYF.

As for this clonotype: At one end, the junction sequence differs from germline, possibly due to a read error. V is TRBV11-3 and J is TRBJ2-1; 7 bases fit TRBD2. Germline CDR1 reads SGHNT; CDR2 reads YENEEA. This CDR3 is 17 amino acids long. CDR3 DNA sequence: TGTGACAGCAGCTTAGAGTTGACTAGCTGGAGTCACAATGAACAGTCCTTC. Protein: CDSSLELTSWSHNEQSF.

The sample holds many counts of this clonotype. V and J are TRBV20-1 and TRBJ2-7; TRBD1 aligns across 8 bases. The CDR3 has 14 residues. In germline, CDR1 is DFQATT, CDR2 SNEGSKA (reference sequence). Trimming removed 2 bases from V and 6 bases from J; junction bases left unmatched: 9. The CDR3 DNA follows: TGCAGTGCTAGAAATTTACAGGGGGTGTCCGAGCAGTACTTC. Protein sequence: CSARNLQGVSEQYF.

The chain joins TRBV11-2 to TRBJ1-2, with 7 bases that match TRBD1. The V segment lost 0 bases and the J segment 7 bases; nucleotides outside the gene matches: 5. Germline CDR1 is SGHAT and CDR2 is FQNNGV. CDR3 length: 14 amino acids. The CDR3 region is CASSLDQGGGGYTF. The CDR3 DNA sequence: TGTGCCAGCAGCTTAGACCAGGGGGGTGGTGGCTACACCTTC.

This clonotype was counted ten times or more. This chain uses TRBV6-5 with TRBJ1-1; 7 positions agree with TRBD1. With 2 bases clipped from V and 5 bases from J, the junction kept 8 bases outside the gene matches. The CDR3 has 15 amino acids. CDR1 is MNHEY and CDR2 is SVGAGI in the germline V gene. The CDR3 reads CASSYRVGGATEAFF. The CDR3 DNA follows: TGTGCCAGCAGTTACCGAGTAGGGGGCGCGACTGAAGCTTTCTTT.

As regards this clonotype: A read error may produce the germline difference seen at one junction end. The chain employs TRBV11-3 and TRBJ1-6; a weak D match, TRBD1 (6 bases). CDR1 SGHNT and CDR2 YENEEA come from the germline V gene. The CDR3 is 15 amino acids. Here the CDR3 DNA reads TGTGCCAGCAGCGTAAAGGACAGATATAATTCACCCCTCCACTTC. Its protein is CASSVKDRYNSPLHF.

As regards this clonotype: A much larger clone sits a single nucleotide away, making a read error possible. V usage is TRBV10-3 and J usage is TRBJ2-7; D assignment may be TRBD1 or TRBD2 (5 bases each). Germline V gene lookup returns CDR1 ENHRY and CDR2 SYGVKD. The V end was cut by 11 bases, the J end by 3 bases, with 17 bases between. The length of the CDR3 is 13 residues. The CDR3 bases are TGTGCCGTCCTCCTGGCAGGGAGCTACGAGCAGTACTTC. Translation gives CAVLLAGSYEQYF.

This clonotype has a handful of counts. This may stem from a read error, because a much larger clone lies one nucleotide away. This chain connects TRBV29-1 to TRBJ1-2, with 9 bases lining up with TRBD1. The germline CDR1 and CDR2 sequences are SQVTM and ANQGSEA. The CDR3 runs 13 residues. DNA for the CDR3: TGCAGCGTTCCACAGGGGGCCAGTCGTGGCTACGCCTTC. As protein: CSVPQGASRGYAF.

With regard to this clonotype: A much bigger clone sits one base away, suggesting this may be a read error. The chain uses TRBV29-1 and TRBJ1-1, with 8 bases matching TRBD1. The CDR3 contains 14 residues. Germline V lookup: CDR1 SQVTM, CDR2 ANQGSEA. With 5 bases clipped from V and 9 bases from J, the junction kept 14 bases outside the gene matches. The CDR3 sequence is CSVRIPDREPQAFF. For the CDR3, the DNA is TGCAGCGTTAGAATTCCGGACAGGGAACCTCAAGCTTTCTTT.

To note about this clonotype: One junction end disagrees with the germline gene, perhaps due to a read error. The J gene is TRBJ2-2, the V gene TRBV12-3 or TRBV12-4, with 8 bases identical to TRBD2. The CDR3 has 15 residues. The CDR3 protein is CSSRGGGPNTRELFF. CDR3 nucleotides: TGTTCCAGCAGGGGCGGGGGGCCAAACACCCGGGAGCTGTTTTTT.

Concerning this clonotype itself: At one end, the junction sequence differs from germline, possibly due to a read error. The chain couples TRBV11-2 to TRBJ2-1; 9 bases fit TRBD1. From germline, CDR1 is SGHAT and CDR2 FQNNGV. The CDR3 loop spans 15 amino acids. The CDR3 reads CASSRSGTGYNEQFF. In DNA form, the CDR3 reads TGTGCCAGCAGCCGATCCGGGACAGGGTACAATGAGCAATTCTTC.

As concerns this clonotype: Germline and junction disagree at one end, which may indicate a read error. V usage is TRBV5-6 and J usage is TRBJ2-7; D possibly corresponds to TRBD1 (5 bases). In germline, CDR1 is SGHDT, CDR2 YYEEEE. This CDR3 comprises 15 residues. The CDR3 DNA is TGTGCCACCACCAAGGGGTCGGTGAGCTCCTACGAGAAGTACTTC. Translated, it gives CATTKGSVSSYEKYF.